Listed below are T cell receptor beta chains from one sample, sequenced in a study of vaccination and CD4 T cells after COVID-19. MiXCR was run by TCRdb on the PCR reads, yielding one entry per CDR3 protein. The sample lists approximately 17,000 distinct CDR3 sequences; just over 60% were seen once. This specimen consisted of CD4+ T cells from blood, obtained after SARS-CoV-2 vaccination. The receptors here all came from a human donor who had recovered from COVID-19. CDR3s include the opening cysteine and the closing phenylalanine or tryptophan. D genes are given only for firm matches. Size tells how often a clone was seen (once, few, many) or the class of an expanded clone, and some rows leave it out.

CDR3: CSARDPSKTTQDSGANVLTF; DNA: TGCAGTGCTAGAGATCCATCGAAGACCACTCAGGACTCTGGGGCCAACGTCCTGACTTTC; size: NA; V: TRBV20-1; D: NA; J: TRBJ2-6
CDR3: CASSLLFGTSGRSVGNIQYF; DNA: TGCGCCAGCAGCTTGCTCTTCGGGACTAGCGGGAGGAGCGTGGGAAACATTCAGTACTTC; size: NA; V: TRBV5-1; D: TRBD2; J: TRBJ2-4
CDR3: CASSLQDTQYF; DNA: TGTGCCAGCAGCTTGCAAGATACGCAGTATTTT; size: NA; V: TRBV7-2; D: NA; J: TRBJ2-3
CDR3: CASRRRTEVSYEQYF; DNA: TGTGCCAGCAGACGTAGGACAGAAGTATCCTACGAGCAGTACTTC; size: few; V: TRBV6-1; D: NA; J: TRBJ2-7
CDR3: CSASGTSGGGADTQYF; DNA: TGCAGTGCTAGCGGGACTAGCGGGGGTGGGGCAGATACGCAGTATTTT; size: NA; V: TRBV20-1; D: TRBD2; J: TRBJ2-3
CDR3: CASSSVGGWRAGELFF; DNA: TGTGCCAGTAGTTCTGTCGGGGGCTGGAGAGCCGGGGAGCTGTTTTTT; size: NA; V: TRBV19; D: NA; J: TRBJ2-2
CDR3: CATGEGYDGNTIYF; DNA: TGTGCCACCGGGGAGGGGTACGATGGAAACACCATATATTTT; size: few; V: TRBV10-3; D: NA; J: TRBJ1-3
CDR3: CASSLGSYEQYF; DNA: TGTGCCAGCAGCTTGGGAAGTTACGAGCAGTACTTC; size: NA; V: TRBV7-9; D: NA; J: TRBJ2-7
CDR3: CSASRQLDEQFF; DNA: TGCAGTGCTAGTCGCCAGCTCGATGAGCAGTTCTTC; size: NA; V: TRBV20-1; D: NA; J: TRBJ2-1
CDR3: CASSLGPTPNEQFF; DNA: TGTGCCAGCAGCTTAGGACCGACCCCCAATGAGCAGTTCTTC; size: once; V: TRBV7-2; D: NA; J: TRBJ2-1
CDR3: CSARTRGRDTQYF; DNA: TGCAGTGCTAGAACCAGGGGGCGAGATACGCAGTATTTT; size: NA; V: TRBV20-1; D: TRBD1; J: TRBJ2-3
CDR3: CASSDRGKYTGELFF; DNA: TGTGCCAGCAGTGACAGGGGGAAATACACCGGGGAGCTGTTTTTT; size: NA; V: TRBV6-1; D: TRBD1; J: TRBJ2-2
CDR3: CAWTRDSYEQYF; DNA: TGTGCCTGGACCCGCGACAGTTACGAGCAGTACTTC; size: NA; V: TRBV30; D: NA; J: TRBJ2-7
CDR3: CASSSLTYEQYF; DNA: TGTGCCAGCAGTTCCCTAACGTACGAGCAGTACTTC; size: NA; V: TRBV28; D: NA; J: TRBJ2-7
CDR3: CASSWGQNTGELFF; DNA: TGTGCCAGCAGCTGGGGACAAAACACCGGGGAGCTGTTTTTT; size: NA; V: TRBV7-9; D: NA; J: TRBJ2-2
CDR3: CSAPRTGGFFNQPQHF; DNA: TGCAGTGCTCCTCGGACAGGGGGTTTTTTCAATCAGCCCCAGCATTTT; size: NA; V: TRBV20-1; D: TRBD1; J: TRBJ1-5
CDR3: CASSYSGAGRSYNEQFF; DNA: TGTGCCAGCAGTTACTCGGGGGCGGGACGGTCCTACAATGAGCAGTTCTTC; size: NA; V: TRBV6-5; D: NA; J: TRBJ2-1
CDR3: CASSKARRGGQPQHF; DNA: TGTGCCAGCAGCAAAGCTCGAAGGGGTGGCCAGCCCCAGCATTTT; size: NA; V: TRBV21-1; D: NA; J: TRBJ1-5
CDR3: CASSYSKGNRVGLASNTGELFF; DNA: TGTGCCAGCAGTTACTCGAAAGGAAACAGGGTCGGGCTAGCGAGTAACACCGGGGAGCTGTTTTTT; size: NA; V: TRBV6-5; D: NA; J: TRBJ2-2
CDR3: CASSYPQGAQPQHF; DNA: TGTGCCAGCAGTTACCCCCAAGGGGCTCAGCCCCAGCATTTT; size: NA; V: TRBV6-2/TRBV6-3; D: NA; J: TRBJ1-5
CDR3: CAGSDLRTGGSYNSPLHF; DNA: TGTGCCGGCAGTGATTTGCGGACAGGGGGCTCCTATAATTCACCCCTCCACTTT; size: NA; V: TRBV25-1; D: TRBD1; J: TRBJ1-6
CDR3: CASSFRQNLRISGNTIYF; DNA: TGTGCCAGCAGTTTTAGGCAGAACCTGAGGATCTCTGGAAACACCATATATTTT; size: NA; V: TRBV28; D: NA; J: TRBJ1-3
CDR3: CASSVLAGASYNEQFF; DNA: TGTGCCAGCAGTGTTTTAGCGGGAGCCTCCTACAATGAGCAGTTCTTC; size: NA; V: TRBV6-4; D: TRBD2; J: TRBJ2-1
CDR3: CRGLAGGMETQYF; DNA: TGCAGGGGGTTGGCGGGAGGAATGGAGACCCAGTACTTC; size: few; V: TRBV20-1; D: TRBD2; J: TRBJ2-5
CDR3: CASSPFYGGSNEQYF; DNA: TGTGCCAGCAGCCCTTTTTATGGGGGCTCCAATGAGCAGTACTTC; size: NA; V: TRBV9; D: NA; J: TRBJ2-7
CDR3: CASRPQGAQETQYF; DNA: TGTGCCAGTAGACCACAGGGGGCCCAAGAGACCCAGTACTTC; size: NA; V: TRBV19; D: TRBD1; J: TRBJ2-5
CDR3: CASSGPGGGSSPLHF; DNA: TGTGCCAGCAGCGGGCCGGGAGGTGGAAGTTCACCCCTCCACTTT; size: few; V: TRBV7-8; D: NA; J: TRBJ1-6
CDR3: CASSESPSTGGSQPQHF; DNA: TGTGCCAGCAGTGAATCCCCCTCGACAGGGGGCAGTCAGCCCCAGCATTTT; size: NA; V: TRBV25-1; D: TRBD1; J: TRBJ1-5
CDR3: CASSALPGALAQYF; DNA: TGTGCCAGCAGCGCCCTCCCGGGCGCTCTGGCCCAGTACTTC; size: NA; V: TRBV5-6; D: NA; J: TRBJ2-5
CDR3: CASSMPGTGQETQYF; DNA: TGTGCCAGTAGTATGCCCGGGACAGGCCAAGAGACCCAGTACTTC; size: once; V: TRBV19; D: TRBD1; J: TRBJ2-5
CDR3: CASNFARNTEAFF; DNA: TGTGCCAGCAACTTTGCACGGAACACTGAAGCTTTCTTT; size: NA; V: TRBV7-3; D: NA; J: TRBJ1-1
CDR3: CASSWDDTDTQYF; DNA: TGTGCCAGCAGTTGGGACGACACAGATACGCAGTATTTT; size: NA; V: TRBV7-9; D: NA; J: TRBJ2-3
CDR3: CASSRTGGSQPQHF; DNA: TGTGCCAGCAGCCGGACAGGGGGCTCCCAGCCCCAGCATTTT; size: few; V: TRBV25-1; D: TRBD1; J: TRBJ1-5
CDR3: CASINSKASYEQYF; DNA: TGTGCCAGCATCAACAGTAAGGCATCCTACGAGCAGTACTTC; size: NA; V: TRBV28; D: NA; J: TRBJ2-7